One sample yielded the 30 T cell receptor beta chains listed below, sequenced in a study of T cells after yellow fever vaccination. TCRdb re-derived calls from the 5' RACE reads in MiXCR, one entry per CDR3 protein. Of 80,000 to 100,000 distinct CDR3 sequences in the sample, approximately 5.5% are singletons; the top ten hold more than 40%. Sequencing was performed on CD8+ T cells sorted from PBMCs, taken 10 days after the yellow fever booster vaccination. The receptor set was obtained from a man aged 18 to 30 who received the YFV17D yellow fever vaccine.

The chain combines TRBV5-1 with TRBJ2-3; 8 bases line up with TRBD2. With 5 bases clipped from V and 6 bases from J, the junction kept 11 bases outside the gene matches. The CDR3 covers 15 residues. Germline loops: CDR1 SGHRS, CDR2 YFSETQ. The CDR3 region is CASRRGFSGEDTQYF. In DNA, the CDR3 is TGCGCCAGCAGACGGGGGTTTAGCGGGGAGGATACGCAGTATTTT. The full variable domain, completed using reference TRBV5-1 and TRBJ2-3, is KAGVTQTPRYLIKTRGQQVTLSCSPISGHRSVSWYQQTPGQGLQFLFEYFSETQRNKGNFPGRFSGRQFSNSRSEMNVSTLELGDSALYLCASRRGFSGEDTQYFGPGTRLTVL.

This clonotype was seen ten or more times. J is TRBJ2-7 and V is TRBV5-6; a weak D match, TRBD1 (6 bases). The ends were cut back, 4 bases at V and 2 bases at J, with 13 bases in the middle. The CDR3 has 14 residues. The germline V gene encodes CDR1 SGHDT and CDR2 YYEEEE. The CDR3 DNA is TGTGCCAGCAGCACCCGGGACAAGACCTACGAGCAGTACTTC. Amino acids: CASSTRDKTYEQYF.

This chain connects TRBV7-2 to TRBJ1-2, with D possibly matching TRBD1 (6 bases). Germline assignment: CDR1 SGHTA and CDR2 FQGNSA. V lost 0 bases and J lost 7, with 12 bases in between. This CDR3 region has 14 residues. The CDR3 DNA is TGTGCCAGCAGCTTAGCGCCAGGGGCCGTTGGCTACACCTTC. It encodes CASSLAPGAVGYTF.

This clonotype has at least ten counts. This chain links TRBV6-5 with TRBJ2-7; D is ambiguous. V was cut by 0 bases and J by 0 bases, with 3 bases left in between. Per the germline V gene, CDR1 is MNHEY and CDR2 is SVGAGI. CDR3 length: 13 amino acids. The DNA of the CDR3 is TGTGCCAGCAGTTACTCGAGCTCCTACGAGCAGTACTTC. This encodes CASSYSSSYEQYF.

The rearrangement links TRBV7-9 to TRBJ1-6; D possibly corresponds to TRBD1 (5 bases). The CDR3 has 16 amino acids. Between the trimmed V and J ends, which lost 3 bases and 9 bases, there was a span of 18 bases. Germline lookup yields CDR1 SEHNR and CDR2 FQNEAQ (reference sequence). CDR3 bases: TGTGCCAGCAGCTTCACCCCGGGACCTATTGGTTCACCCCTCCACTTT. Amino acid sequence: CASSFTPGPIGSPLHF.

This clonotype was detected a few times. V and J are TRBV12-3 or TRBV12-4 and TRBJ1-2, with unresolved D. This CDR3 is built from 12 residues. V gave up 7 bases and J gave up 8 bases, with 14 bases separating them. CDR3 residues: CASTEDLAGYTF. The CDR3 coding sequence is TGTGCCAGCACCGAGGACCTGGCCGGCTACACCTTC.

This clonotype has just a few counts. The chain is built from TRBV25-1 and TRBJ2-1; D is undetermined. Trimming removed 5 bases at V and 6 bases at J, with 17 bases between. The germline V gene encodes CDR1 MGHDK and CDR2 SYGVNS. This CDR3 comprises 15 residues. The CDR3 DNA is TGTGCCAGCAGTCCCCGTTTTGGTAGCAGCAATGAGCAGTTCTTC. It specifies CASSPRFGSSNEQFF. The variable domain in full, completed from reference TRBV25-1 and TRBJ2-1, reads EADIYQTPRYLVIGTGKKITLECSQTMGHDKMYWYQQDPGMELHLIHYSYGVNSTEKGDLSSESTVSRIRTEHFPLTLESARPSHTSQYLCASSPRFGSSNEQFFGPGTRLTVL.

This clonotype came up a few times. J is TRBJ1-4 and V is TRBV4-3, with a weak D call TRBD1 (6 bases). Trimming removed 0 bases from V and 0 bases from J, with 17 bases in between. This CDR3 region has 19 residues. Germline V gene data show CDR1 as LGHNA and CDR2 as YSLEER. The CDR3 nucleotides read TGCGCCAGCAGCCAAGATCGCGTTCTAGAGGGGGCAACTAATGAAAAACTGTTTTTT. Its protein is CASSQDRVLEGATNEKLFF.

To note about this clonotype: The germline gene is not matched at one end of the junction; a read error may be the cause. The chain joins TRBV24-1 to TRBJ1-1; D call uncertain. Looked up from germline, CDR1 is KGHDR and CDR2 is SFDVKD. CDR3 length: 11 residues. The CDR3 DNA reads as TGTGCCACCAGTGACTTGGGCCTTTACTCGTTT. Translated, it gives CATSDLGLYSF.

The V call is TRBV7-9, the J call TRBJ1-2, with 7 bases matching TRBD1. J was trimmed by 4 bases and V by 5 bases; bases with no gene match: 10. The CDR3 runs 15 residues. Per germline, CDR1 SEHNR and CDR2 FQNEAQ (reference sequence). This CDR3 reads CASSAPGQTLYGYTF. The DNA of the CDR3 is TGTGCCAGCAGCGCTCCGGGACAGACCCTCTATGGCTACACCTTC.

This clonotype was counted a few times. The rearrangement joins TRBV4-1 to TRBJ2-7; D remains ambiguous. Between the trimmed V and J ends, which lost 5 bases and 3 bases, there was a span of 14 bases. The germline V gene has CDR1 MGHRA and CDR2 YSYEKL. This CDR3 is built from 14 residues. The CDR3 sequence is CASSAGPLNYEQYF. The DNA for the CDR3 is TGCGCCAGCAGCGCCGGGCCGCTTAACTACGAGCAGTACTTC.

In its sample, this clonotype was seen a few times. In DNA form, the CDR3 reads TGTGCCAGCAAGGGGACAGAGCTCGATACCAACCGGGGGCACCCGGTCCCTAACTATGGCTACACCTTC. Its protein product is CASKGTELDTNRGHPVPNYGYTF. The chain employs TRBV21-1 and TRBJ1-2; the listed D gene, TRBD1, was not tested against the DNA. TRBV21-1 is a pseudogene segment. This CDR3 is built from 23 residues.

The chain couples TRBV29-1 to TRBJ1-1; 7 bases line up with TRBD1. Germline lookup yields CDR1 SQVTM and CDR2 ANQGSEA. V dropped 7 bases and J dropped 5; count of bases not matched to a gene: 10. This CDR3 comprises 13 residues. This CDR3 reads CSAKTGWKTEAFF. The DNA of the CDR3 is TGCAGCGCGAAGACAGGGTGGAAGACTGAAGCTTTCTTT.

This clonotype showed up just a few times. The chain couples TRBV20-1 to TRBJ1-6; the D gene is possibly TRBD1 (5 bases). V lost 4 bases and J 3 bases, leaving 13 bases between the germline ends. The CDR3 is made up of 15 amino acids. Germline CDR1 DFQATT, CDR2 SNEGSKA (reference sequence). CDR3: CSATRGLGYNSPLHF. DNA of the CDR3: TGCAGTGCTACGAGGGGTTTAGGCTATAATTCACCCCTCCACTTT.

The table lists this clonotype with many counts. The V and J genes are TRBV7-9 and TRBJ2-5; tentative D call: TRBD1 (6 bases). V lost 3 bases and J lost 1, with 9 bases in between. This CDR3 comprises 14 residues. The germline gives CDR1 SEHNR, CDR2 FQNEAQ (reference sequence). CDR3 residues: CASSFRQAQETQYF. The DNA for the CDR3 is TGTGCCAGCAGCTTCCGACAGGCCCAAGAGACCCAGTACTTC. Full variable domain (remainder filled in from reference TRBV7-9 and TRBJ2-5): DTGVSQNPRHKITKRGQNVTFRCDPISEHNRLYWYRQTLGQGPEFLTYFQNEAQLEKSRLLSDRFSAERPKGSFSTLEIQRTEQGDSAMYLCASSFRQAQETQYFGPGTRLLVL.

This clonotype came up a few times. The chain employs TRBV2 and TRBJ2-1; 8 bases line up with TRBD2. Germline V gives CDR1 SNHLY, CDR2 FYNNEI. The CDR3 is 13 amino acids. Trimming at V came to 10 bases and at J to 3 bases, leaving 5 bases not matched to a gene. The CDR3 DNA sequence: TGTGCCACCCTAGGGACTAGCTACAATGAGCAGTTCTTC. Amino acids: CATLGTSYNEQFF.

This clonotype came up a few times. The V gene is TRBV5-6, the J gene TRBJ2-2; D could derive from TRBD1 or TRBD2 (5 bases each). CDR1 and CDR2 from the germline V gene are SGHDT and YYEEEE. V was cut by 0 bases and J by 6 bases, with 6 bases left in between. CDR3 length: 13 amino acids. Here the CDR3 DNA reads TGTGCCAGCAGCTTGGCGGGACCCGGGGAGCTGTTTTTT. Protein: CASSLAGPGELFF.

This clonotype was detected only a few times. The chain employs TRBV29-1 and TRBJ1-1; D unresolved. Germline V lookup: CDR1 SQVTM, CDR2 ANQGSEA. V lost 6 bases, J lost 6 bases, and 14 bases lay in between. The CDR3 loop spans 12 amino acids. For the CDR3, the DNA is TGCAGCGTCGCCCCCGCAGGCGCTGAAGCTTTCTTT. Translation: CSVAPAGAEAFF.

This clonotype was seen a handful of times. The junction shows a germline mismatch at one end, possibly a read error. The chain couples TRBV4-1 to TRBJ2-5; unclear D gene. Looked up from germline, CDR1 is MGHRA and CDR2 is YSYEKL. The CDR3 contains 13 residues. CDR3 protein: CASSQVIQETQYF. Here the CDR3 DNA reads TGCGCCAGCAGTCAAGTTATCCAAGAGACCCAGTACTTC.

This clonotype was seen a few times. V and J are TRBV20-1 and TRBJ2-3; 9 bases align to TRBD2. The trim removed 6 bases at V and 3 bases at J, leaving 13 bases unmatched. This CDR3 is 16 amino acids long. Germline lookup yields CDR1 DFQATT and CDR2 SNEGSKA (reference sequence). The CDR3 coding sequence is TGCAGTGCAACCATGGTCGCTAGCGGGGAGACAGATACGCAGTATTTT. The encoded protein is CSATMVASGETDTQYF.

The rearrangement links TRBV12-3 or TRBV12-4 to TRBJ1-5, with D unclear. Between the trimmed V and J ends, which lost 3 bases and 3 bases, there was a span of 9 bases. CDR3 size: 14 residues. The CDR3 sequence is CASSLGHLNQPQHF. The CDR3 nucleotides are TGTGCCAGCAGTTTGGGTCACCTCAATCAGCCCCAGCATTTT.

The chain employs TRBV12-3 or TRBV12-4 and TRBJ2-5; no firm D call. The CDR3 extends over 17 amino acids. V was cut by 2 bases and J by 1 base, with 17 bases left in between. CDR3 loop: CASSLPPGIPGQETQYF. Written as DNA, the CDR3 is TGTGCCAGCAGTTTACCCCCTGGTATTCCAGGCCAAGAGACCCAGTACTTC.

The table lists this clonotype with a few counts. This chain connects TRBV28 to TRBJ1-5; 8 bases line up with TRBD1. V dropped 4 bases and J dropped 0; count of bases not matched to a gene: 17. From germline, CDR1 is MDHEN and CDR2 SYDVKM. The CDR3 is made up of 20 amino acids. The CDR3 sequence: CASSSIWTGLGQDSNQPQHF. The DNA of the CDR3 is TGTGCCAGCAGTTCCATATGGACGGGACTGGGACAGGATAGCAATCAGCCCCAGCATTTT.

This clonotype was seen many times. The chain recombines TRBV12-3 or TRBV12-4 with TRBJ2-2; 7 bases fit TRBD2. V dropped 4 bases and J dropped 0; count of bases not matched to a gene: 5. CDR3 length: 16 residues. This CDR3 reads CASSYRGVPNTGELFF. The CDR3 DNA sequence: TGTGCCAGCAGTTACCGGGGGGTCCCGAACACCGGGGAGCTGTTTTTT.

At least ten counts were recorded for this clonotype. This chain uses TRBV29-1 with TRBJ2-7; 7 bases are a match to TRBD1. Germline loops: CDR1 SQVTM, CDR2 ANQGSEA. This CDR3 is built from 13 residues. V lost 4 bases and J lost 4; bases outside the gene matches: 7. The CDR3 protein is CSVGLQGRYEQYF. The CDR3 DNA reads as TGCAGCGTTGGGCTACAGGGGCGTTACGAGCAGTACTTC.

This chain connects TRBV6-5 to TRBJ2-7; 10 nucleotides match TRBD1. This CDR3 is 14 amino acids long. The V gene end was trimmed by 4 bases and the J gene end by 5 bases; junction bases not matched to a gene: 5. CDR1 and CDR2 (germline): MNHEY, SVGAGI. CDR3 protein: CASSSSGQGDEQYV. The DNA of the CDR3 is TGTGCCAGCAGTTCATCAGGACAGGGGGACGAGCAGTACGTC.

The CDR3 protein is CAISGATGGGNEQFF. Here the CDR3 DNA reads TGTGCCATCAGTGGCGCGACAGGGGGCGGGAATGAGCAGTTCTTC. J is TRBJ2-1 and V is TRBV10-3, with 10 bases lining up with TRBD1. The CDR3 extends over 15 amino acids. Germline CDR1 ENHRY, CDR2 SYGVKD. V was pared by 4 bases and J by 7 bases, with 7 bases of the junction left unmatched.

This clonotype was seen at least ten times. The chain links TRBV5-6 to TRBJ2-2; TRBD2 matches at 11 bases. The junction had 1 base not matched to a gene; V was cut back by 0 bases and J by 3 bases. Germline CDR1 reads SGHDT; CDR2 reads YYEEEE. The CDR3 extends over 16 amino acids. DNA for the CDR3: TGTGCCAGCAGCTTGGGACTAGCGGGGTACACCGGGGAGCTGTTTTTT. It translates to CASSLGLAGYTGELFF.

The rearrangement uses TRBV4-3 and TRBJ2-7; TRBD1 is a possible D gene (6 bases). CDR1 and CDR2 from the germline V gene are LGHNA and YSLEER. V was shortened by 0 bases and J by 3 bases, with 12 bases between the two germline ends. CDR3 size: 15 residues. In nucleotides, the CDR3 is TGCGCCAGCAGCCAAGATAGAGGACAGATCTACGAGCAGTACTTC. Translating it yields CASSQDRGQIYEQYF.

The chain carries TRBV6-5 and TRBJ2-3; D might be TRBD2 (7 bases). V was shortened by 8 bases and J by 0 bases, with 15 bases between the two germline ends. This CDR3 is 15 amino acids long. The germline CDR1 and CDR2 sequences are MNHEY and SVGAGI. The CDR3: CASGGGRGSTDTQYF. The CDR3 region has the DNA TGTGCCAGCGGGGGGGGGCGGGGGAGCACAGATACGCAGTATTTT.